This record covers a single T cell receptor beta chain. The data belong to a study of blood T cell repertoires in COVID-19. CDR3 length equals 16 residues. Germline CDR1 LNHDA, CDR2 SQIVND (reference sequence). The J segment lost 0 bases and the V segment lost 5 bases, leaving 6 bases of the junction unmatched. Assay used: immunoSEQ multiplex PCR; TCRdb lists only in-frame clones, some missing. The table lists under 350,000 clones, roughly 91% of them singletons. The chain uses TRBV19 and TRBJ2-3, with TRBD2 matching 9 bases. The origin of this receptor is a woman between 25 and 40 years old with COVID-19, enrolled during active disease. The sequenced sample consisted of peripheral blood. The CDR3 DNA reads TGTGCCAGTAGTTCCTTTGCGGGGGGGAGCACAGATACGCAGTATTTT. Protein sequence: CASSSFAGGSTDTQYF.